This TCR beta chain was recorded in a study of T cell clusters in autoimmune cytopenias. General study results and limits: Clustering suggested that physiological T cell clusters were missing in primary autoimmune cytopenia patients.

Multiplex touch-down PCR amplified TRB using TRB-A and TRB-B pools in one tube. TCRdb re-called the multiplex PCR reads; one entry per CDR3 protein, DNA not given. The sample totals roughly 4,200 distinct CDR3 sequences; its top ten clones hold over 55%. Each sample's input was 250 to 300 ng genomic DNA, 30,000 to 45,000 genome equivalents. In terms of frequency, this clonotype is medium-sized. Its target is not known. In germline, CDR1 is SQVTM, CDR2 ANQGSEA. This CDR3 has 14 residues. A further study also used this sample, focusing on T cell repertoires in aging, cancer and after chemotherapy.

J is TRBJ2-5 and V is TRBV29-1; TCRdb's D gene call, TRBD1, goes unchecked for lack of DNA. Sequencing was performed on peripheral blood. The clonotype was recovered from a human donor with an autoimmune cytopenia or autoimmune hepatitis (not recorded which). This chain's CDR3 is CSVARTGFRETQYF.